These 8 T cell receptor beta chains came from one sample sequenced in a study of T-cell memory formation after mild COVID-19 (dated by TCRdb to the early 2020s). The library was generated by 5' RACE. The sequencer was an Illumina NovaSeq 6000. TCRdb trimmed public reads at Q25 via fastp, called clones via MiXCR and kept in-frame beta chains. Rows are unified per CDR3 protein, each entry keeping the most common DNA and genes. The table for this sample lists tens of thousands of distinct CDR3 sequences; 15% to 20% of them were counted only once. The ten largest make up 1.4% of the sample. The source material was PBMCs or a T cell subset sorted from them (not recorded which). The receptors derive from an adult who had mild COVID-19 (a few samples of this study predate the infection). The sample titles of this study are shuffled in the database, so cell type and time point are left out.

Ten or more counts support this clonotype. The genes are TRBV18 and TRBJ2-5, with TRBD2 matching over 14 bases. J gave up 4 bases and V 4 bases, and 17 bases lay outside the gene matches. Germline V gene sequence: CDR1 KGHSH, CDR2 LQKENI. CDR3 length equals 20 residues. The CDR3 coding sequence is TGTGCCAGCTCACTGCTCACCGGGACTAGCGGGAGCGGCTCCGGAGAGACCCAGTACTTC. Encoded protein: CASSLLTGTSGSGSGETQYF.

In this sample, this clonotype turned up many times. V and J are TRBV7-9 and TRBJ1-6; D uncertain. V gave up 5 bases and J gave up 6 bases, with 11 bases separating them. The germline CDR1 and CDR2 sequences are SEHNR and FQNEAQ (reference sequence). The CDR3 extends over 14 amino acids. DNA for the CDR3: TGTGCCAGCAGCCACAACGTCGGTAATTCACCCCTCCACTTT. Residues: CASSHNVGNSPLHF.

This clonotype has a count of ten or more. The chain employs TRBV2 and TRBJ2-3, with 8 bases lining up with TRBD2. The CDR3 extends over 13 amino acids. Per germline, CDR1 SNHLY and CDR2 FYNNEI. V lost 6 bases and J lost 4; bases outside the gene matches: 3. CDR3 protein: CASSGTRADTQYF. Here the CDR3 DNA reads TGTGCCAGCAGCGGGACTAGGGCAGATACGCAGTATTTT.

In this sample, this clonotype turned up many times. The chain carries TRBV4-2 and TRBJ1-1; 8 nucleotides align to TRBD1. Germline CDR1 reads LGHNA; CDR2 reads YNFKEQ. This CDR3 has 15 amino acids. The V and J ends lost 3 bases and 1 base, in that order; junction bases with no gene match: 4. The CDR3 DNA reads as TGTGCCAGCAGCCACGGGACAGGCCAGAACACTGAAGCTTTCTTT. Protein sequence: CASSHGTGQNTEAFF.

Within the sample, this clonotype is medium-sized. This chain connects TRBV19 to TRBJ2-3; D might be TRBD2 (5 bases). Germline values: CDR1 LNHDA, CDR2 SQIVND (reference sequence). The CDR3 has 14 residues. V lost 4 bases and J 2 bases, leaving 10 bases between the germline ends. In DNA form, the CDR3 reads TGTGCCAGTAGTAGTGGCGGGTTCACAGATACGCAGTATTTT. The encoded protein is CASSSGGFTDTQYF.

This clonotype was detected many times. The rearrangement links TRBV12-3 or TRBV12-4 to TRBJ2-3; D gene uncertain. This CDR3 has 12 amino acids. The V end was cut by 6 bases, the J end by 2 bases, with 6 bases between. The CDR3 sequence is CASRPLTDTQYF. The CDR3 DNA reads as TGTGCCAGCAGGCCCCTCACAGATACGCAGTATTTT.

By frequency in the sample, this clonotype is medium-sized (0.01 to 0.1%). The chain is built from TRBV7-9 and TRBJ2-1, with D possibly matching TRBD2 (5 bases). The CDR3 consists of 14 residues. Trimming took 5 bases from V and 4 from J, leaving 12 bases between them. Looked up from germline, CDR1 is SEHNR and CDR2 is FQNEAQ (reference sequence). The CDR3 here is CASSPLAEYNEQFF. The CDR3, as DNA: TGTGCCAGCAGCCCGCTAGCAGAATACAATGAGCAGTTCTTC.

This clonotype was detected only a few times. The chain combines TRBV7-9 with TRBJ2-2; D gene ambiguous. The CDR3 sequence is 15 residues long. Trimming took 5 bases from V and 0 from J, leaving 10 bases between them. Germline V gives CDR1 SEHNR, CDR2 FQNEAQ (reference sequence). CDR3 bases: TGTGCCAGCAGCGTCGACAAATCGAACACCGGGGAGCTGTTTTTT. Protein sequence: CASSVDKSNTGELFF.